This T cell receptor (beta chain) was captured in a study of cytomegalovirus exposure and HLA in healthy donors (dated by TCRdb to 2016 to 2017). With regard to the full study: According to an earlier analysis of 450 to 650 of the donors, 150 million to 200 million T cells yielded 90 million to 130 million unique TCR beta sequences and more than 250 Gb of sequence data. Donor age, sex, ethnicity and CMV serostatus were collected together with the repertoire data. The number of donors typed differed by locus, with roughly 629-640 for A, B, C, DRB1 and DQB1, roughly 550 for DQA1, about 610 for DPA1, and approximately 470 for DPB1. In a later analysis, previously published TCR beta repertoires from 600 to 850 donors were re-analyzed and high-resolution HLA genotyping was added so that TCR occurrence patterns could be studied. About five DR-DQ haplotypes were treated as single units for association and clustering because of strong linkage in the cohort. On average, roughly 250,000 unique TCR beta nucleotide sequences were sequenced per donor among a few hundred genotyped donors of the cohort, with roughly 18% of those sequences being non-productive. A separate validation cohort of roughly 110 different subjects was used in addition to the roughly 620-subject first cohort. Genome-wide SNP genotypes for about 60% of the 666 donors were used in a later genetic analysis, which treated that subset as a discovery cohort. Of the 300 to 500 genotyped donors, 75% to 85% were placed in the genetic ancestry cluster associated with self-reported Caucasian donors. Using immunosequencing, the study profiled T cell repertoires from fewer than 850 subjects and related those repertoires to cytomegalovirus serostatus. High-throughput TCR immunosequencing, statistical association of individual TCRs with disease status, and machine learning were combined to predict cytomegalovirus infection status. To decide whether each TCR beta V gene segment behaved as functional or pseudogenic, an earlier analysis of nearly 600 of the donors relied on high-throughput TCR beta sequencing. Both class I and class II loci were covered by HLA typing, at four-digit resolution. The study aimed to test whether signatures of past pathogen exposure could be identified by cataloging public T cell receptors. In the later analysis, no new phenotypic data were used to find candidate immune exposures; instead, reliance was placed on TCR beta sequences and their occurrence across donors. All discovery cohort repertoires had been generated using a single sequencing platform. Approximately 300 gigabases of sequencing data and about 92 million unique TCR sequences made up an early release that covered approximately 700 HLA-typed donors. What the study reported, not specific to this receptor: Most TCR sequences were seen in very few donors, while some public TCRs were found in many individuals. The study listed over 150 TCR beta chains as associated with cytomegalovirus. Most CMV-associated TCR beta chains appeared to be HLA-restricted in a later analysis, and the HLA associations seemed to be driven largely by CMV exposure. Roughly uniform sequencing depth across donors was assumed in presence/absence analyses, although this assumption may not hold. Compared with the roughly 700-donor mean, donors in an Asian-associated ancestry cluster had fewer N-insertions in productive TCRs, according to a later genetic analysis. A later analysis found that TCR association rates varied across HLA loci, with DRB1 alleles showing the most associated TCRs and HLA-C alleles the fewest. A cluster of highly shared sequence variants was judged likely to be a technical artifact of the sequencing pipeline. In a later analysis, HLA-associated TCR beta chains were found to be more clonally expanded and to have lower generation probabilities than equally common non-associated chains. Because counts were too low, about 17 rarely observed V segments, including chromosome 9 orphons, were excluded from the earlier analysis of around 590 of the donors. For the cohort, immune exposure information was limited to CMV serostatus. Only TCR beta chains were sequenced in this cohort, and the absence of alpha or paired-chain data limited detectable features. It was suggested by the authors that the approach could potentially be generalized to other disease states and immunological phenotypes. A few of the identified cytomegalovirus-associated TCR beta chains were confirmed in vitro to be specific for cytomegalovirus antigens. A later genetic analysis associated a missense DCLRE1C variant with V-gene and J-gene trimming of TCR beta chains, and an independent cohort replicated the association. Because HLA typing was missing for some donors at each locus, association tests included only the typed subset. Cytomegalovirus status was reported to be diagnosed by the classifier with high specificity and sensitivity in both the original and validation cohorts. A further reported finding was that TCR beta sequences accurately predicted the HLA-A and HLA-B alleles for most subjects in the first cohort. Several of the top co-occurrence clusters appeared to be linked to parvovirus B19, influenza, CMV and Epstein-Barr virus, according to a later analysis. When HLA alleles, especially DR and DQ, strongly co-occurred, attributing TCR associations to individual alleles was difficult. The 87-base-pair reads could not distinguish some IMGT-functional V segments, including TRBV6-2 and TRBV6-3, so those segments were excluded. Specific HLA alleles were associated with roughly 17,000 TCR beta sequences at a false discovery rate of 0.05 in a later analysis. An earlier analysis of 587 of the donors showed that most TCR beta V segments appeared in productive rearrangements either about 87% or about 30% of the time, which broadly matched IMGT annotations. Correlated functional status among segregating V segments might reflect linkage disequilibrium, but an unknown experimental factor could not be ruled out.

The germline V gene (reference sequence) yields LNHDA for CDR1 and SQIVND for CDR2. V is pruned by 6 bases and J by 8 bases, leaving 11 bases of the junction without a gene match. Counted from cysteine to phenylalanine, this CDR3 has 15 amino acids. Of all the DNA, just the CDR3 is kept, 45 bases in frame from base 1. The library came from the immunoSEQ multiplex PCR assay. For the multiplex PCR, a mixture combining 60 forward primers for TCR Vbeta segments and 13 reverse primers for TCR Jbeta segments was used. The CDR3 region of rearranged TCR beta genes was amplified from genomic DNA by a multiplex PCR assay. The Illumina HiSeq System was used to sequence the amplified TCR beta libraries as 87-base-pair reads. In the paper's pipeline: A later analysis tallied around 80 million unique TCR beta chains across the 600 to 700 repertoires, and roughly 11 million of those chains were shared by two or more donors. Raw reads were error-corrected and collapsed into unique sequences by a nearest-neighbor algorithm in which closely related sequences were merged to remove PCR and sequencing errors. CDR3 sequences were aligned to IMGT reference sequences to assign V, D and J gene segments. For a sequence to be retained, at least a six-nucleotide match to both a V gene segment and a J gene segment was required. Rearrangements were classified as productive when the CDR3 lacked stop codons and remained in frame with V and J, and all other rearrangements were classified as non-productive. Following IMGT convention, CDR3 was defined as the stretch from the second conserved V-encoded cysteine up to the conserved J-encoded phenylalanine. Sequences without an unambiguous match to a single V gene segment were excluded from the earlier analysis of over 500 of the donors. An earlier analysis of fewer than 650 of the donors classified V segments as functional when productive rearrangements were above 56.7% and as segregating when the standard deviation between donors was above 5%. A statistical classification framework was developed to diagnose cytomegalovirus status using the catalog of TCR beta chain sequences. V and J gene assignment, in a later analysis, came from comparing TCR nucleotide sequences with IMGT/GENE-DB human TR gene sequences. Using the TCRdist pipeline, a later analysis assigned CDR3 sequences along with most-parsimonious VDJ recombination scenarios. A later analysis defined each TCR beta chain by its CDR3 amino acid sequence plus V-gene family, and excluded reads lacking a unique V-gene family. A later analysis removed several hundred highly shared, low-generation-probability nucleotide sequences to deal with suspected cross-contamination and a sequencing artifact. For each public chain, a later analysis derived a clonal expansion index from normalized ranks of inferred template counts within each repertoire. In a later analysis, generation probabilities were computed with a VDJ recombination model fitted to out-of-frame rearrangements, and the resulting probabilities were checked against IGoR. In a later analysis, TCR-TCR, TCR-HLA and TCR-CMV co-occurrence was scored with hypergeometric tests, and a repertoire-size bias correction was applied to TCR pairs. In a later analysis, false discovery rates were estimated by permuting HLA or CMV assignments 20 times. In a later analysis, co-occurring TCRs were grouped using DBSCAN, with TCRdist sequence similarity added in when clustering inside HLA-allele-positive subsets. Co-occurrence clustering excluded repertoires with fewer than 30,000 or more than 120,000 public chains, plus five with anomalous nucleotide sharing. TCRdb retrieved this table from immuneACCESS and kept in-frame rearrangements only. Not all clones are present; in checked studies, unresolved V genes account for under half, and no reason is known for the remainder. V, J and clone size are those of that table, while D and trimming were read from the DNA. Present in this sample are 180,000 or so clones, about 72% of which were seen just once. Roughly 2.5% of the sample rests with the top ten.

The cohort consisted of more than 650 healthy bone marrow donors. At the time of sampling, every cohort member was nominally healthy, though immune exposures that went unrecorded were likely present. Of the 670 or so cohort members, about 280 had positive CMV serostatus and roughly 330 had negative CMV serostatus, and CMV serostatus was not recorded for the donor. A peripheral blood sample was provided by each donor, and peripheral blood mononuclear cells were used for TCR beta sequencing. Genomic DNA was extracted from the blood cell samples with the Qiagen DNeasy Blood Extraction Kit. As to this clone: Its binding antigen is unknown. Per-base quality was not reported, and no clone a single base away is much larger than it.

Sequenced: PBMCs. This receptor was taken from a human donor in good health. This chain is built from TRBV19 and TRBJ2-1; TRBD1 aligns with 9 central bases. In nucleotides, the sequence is TGTGCCAGTAGGGATCCGGGACAGGGTAACTATGAGCAGTTCTTC. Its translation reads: CASRDPGQGNYEQFF.